This paragraph covers one T cell receptor (beta chain) sequence. What it binds is unknown. The protocol was immunoSEQ multiplex PCR, while the TCRdb copy is restricted to in-frame clones and leaves out a portion. This sample yields roughly 3,900 clones, of which around 81% are seen a single time; 4.5% to 7% belongs to the top ten. The data were taken from a study of PD-1 blockade in classical Hodgkin lymphoma. Germline lookup yields CDR1 SGHRS and CDR2 YFSETQ. This CDR3 spans 14 amino acids. V shed 4 bases and J shed 0 bases, with 8 bases lying between them. Study-wide findings and caveats: Why repertoires differed is undefined; disease activity or prior therapy possibly contributed. Excluded were patients who started nivolumab under 1 year after ASCT, a group that had lower diversity. Reports described newly diagnosed patients as having lower baseline TCR diversity than healthy donors.

Each patient relapsed following autologous stem cell transplantation, and prior brentuximab vedotin exposure differed. It was by magnetic negative selection that CD4+ T cells were purified from thawed PBMCs. Patients had relapsed/refractory classical Hodgkin lymphoma with complete response, partial response or progressive disease as best response. The clonotype comes from a human donor with classical Hodgkin lymphoma. Sequences were derived from CD4+ T cells from blood, sampled at baseline. This sequence joins TRBV5-1 and TRBJ1-3; unclear D gene. CDR3 sequence (DNA): TGCGCCAGCAGCCTTTCGGTCTCTGGAAACACCATATATTTT. Translated, it gives CASSLSVSGNTIYF.